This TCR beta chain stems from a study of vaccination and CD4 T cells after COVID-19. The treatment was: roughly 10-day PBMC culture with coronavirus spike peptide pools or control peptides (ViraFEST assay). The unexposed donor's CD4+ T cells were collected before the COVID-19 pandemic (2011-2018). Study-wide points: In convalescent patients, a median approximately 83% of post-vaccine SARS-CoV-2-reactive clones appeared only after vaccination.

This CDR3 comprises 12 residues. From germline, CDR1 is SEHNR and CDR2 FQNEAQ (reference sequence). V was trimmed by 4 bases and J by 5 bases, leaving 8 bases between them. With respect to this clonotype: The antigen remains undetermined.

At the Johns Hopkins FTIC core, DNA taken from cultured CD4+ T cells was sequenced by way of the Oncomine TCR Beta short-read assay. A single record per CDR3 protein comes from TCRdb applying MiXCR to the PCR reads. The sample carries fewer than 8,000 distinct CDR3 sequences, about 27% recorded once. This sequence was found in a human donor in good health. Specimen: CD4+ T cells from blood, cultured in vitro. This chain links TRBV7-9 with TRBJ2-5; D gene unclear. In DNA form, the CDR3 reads TGTGCCAGCAGCTACAATAGGGAGACCCAGTACTTC. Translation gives CASSYNRETQYF.